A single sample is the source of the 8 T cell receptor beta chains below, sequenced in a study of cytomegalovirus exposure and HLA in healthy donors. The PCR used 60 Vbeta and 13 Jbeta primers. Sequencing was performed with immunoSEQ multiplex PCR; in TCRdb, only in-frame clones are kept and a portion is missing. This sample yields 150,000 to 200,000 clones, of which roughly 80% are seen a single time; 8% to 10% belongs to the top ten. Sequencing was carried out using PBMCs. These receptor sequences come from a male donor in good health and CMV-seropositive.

CDR3 DNA sequence: TGTGCCAGTACCAGCGGGAGTCAGTACGAGCAGTACTTC. Translated: CASTSGSQYEQYF. The gene calls are TRBV19 and TRBJ2-7, with 8 bases matching TRBD2. Germline CDR1 is LNHDA and CDR2 is SQIVND (reference sequence). The CDR3 loop spans 13 amino acids. The ends lost 7 bases at V and 4 bases at J; junction bases unmatched: 6. Full variable domain (outside the CDR3, taken from reference TRBV19 and TRBJ2-7): DGGITQSPKYLFRKEGQNVTLSCEQNLNHDAMYWYRQDPGQGLRLIYYSQIVNDFQKGDIAEGYSVSREKKESFPLTVTSAQKNPTAFYLCASTSGSQYEQYFGPGTRLTVT.

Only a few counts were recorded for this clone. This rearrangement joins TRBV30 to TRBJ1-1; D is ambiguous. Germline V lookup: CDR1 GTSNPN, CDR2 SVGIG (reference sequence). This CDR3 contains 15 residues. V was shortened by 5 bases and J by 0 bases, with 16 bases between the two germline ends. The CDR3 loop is CAWDPGPTLNTEAFF. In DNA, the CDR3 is TGTGCCTGGGATCCGGGTCCCACTCTGAACACTGAAGCTTTCTTT.

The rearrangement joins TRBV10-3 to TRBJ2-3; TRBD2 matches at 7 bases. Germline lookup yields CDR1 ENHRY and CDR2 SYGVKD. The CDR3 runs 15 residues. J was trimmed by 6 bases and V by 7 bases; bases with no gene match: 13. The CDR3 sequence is CAIKDPRPGGDTQYF. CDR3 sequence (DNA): TGTGCCATCAAGGACCCCCGCCCCGGGGGGGATACGCAGTATTTT.

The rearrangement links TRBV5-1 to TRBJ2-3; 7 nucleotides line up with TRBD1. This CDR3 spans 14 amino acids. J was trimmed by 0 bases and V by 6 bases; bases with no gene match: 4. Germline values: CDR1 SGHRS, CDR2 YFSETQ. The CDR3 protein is CASKIQGSTDTQYF. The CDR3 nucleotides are TGCGCCAGCAAGATACAGGGGAGCACAGATACGCAGTATTTT. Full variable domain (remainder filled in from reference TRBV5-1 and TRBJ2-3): KAGVTQTPRYLIKTRGQQVTLSCSPISGHRSVSWYQQTPGQGLQFLFEYFSETQRNKGNFPGRFSGRQFSNSRSEMNVSTLELGDSALYLCASKIQGSTDTQYFGPGTRLTVL.

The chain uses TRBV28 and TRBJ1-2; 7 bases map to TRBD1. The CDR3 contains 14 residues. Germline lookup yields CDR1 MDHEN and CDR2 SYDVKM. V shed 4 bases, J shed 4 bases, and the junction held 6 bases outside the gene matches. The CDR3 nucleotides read TGTGCCAGCAGTTCCCAGGGGGAACCCTATGGCTACACCTTC. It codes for CASSSQGEPYGYTF.

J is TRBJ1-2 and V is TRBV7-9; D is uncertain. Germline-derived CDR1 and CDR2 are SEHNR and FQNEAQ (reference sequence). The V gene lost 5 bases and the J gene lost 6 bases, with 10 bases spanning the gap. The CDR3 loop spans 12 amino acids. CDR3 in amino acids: CASSLHKNGYTF. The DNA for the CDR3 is TGTGCCAGCAGCCTCCACAAAAATGGCTACACCTTC.

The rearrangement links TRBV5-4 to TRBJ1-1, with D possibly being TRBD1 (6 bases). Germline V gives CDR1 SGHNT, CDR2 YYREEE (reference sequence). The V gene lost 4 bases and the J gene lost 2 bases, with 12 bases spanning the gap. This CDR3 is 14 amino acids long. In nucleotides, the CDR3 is TGTGCCAGCAGCATTGGGGGCCTCAACACTGAAGCTTTCTTT. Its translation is CASSIGGLNTEAFF.

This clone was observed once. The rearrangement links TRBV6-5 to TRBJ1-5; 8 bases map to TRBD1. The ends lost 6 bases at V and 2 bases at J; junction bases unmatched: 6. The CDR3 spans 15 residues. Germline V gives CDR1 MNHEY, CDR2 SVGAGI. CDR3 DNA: TGTGCCAGCAGGCAGGGGGCCTTAGGCAATCAGCCCCAGCATTTT. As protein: CASRQGALGNQPQHF.